This is a list of T cell receptor beta chains from one sample in a study of CD8 T cells in ankylosing spondylitis. From the 5' RACE reads, TCRdb called clonotypes with MiXCR, one entry per CDR3 protein. The top ten hold over 0.9% of the sample, which has 400,000 to 450,000 distinct CDR3 sequences, 15% to 20% seen once. Sequences were obtained from blood, either unsorted or a sorted T cell fraction (not recorded which). These receptors all stem from a male donor with ankylosing spondylitis. CDR3s include the opening cysteine and the closing phenylalanine or tryptophan. Each record gives: CDR3 length, clone size, V gene, J gene, CDR3 protein. Clone sizes are given selectively: once, few, many, or a class where the clone is expanded.

length: 15
size: -
V: TRBV20-1
J: TRBJ2-7
CDR3: CSAGGALMSTYEQYF

length: 16
size: -
V: TRBV27
J: TRBJ2-3
CDR3: CASSGTSAGAEDTQYF

length: 13
size: few
V: TRBV7-8
J: TRBJ2-7
CDR3: CASSLKVGHEQYF

length: 15
size: -
V: TRBV11-2
J: TRBJ2-2
CDR3: CASSPGGGPVRELFF

length: 16
size: -
V: TRBV3-1
J: TRBJ2-7
CDR3: CASSPAAGTSGNEQYF

length: 15
size: -
V: TRBV7-7
J: TRBJ2-1
CDR3: CASSPKAGGPGEQFF

length: 12
size: many
V: TRBV5-1
J: TRBJ2-5
CDR3: CASSRSQETQYF

length: 16
size: few
V: TRBV11-2
J: TRBJ2-2
CDR3: CASSVGTSGSTGELFF

length: 16
size: many
V: TRBV20-1
J: TRBJ2-7
CDR3: CSARPINSDALYEQYF

length: 14
size: -
V: TRBV28
J: TRBJ2-7
CDR3: CASSLRRAINEQYF